These 22 T cell receptor beta chains share one sample of origin, sequenced in a study of cytomegalovirus exposure and HLA in healthy donors. Researchers ran the PCR with 60 Vbeta and 13 Jbeta primers. Method: immunoSEQ multiplex PCR; TCRdb's copy keeps in-frame clones and lacks some. The sample consists of about 88,000 clones, 90% of them appearing once. Sequenced sample: PBMCs. The receptors were gathered from a man aged 18-30 years in good health and CMV-seronegative.

This chain uses TRBV28 with TRBJ2-7, with no clear D. Trimming took off 6 bases at V and 3 bases at J, with 12 bases between the two ends. The CDR3 totals 13 residues. The V gene's germline CDR1 is MDHEN and CDR2 SYDVKM. The chain's CDR3 is CASSRPGRYEQYF. The DNA for the CDR3 is TGTGCCAGCAGCCGACCGGGTCGCTACGAGCAGTACTTC.

The chain employs TRBV14 and TRBJ1-3, with D unclear. Germline V lookup: CDR1 SGHDN, CDR2 FVKESK. Trimming took 0 bases from V and 3 from J, leaving 6 bases between them. The CDR3 is 14 residues long. The DNA of the CDR3 is TGTGCCAGCAGCCAAGATCCCTTTGGAAACACCATATATTTT. The encoded protein is CASSQDPFGNTIYF.

The genes are TRBV5-1 and TRBJ2-5; possibly TRBD1 for D (8 bases). TRBJ2-7 explains the end of the DNA better; the J call may be wrong. Per the germline V gene, CDR1 is SGHRS and CDR2 is YFSETQ. The length of the CDR3 is 19 residues. The CDR3 loop is CASSLNQGAFRDYSYEQYF. The CDR3 DNA follows: TGCGCCAGCAGCTTGAATCAGGGGGCGTTTCGGGACTATTCCTACGAGCAGTACTTC.

The gene calls are TRBV5-4 and TRBJ2-7, with 7 bases fitting TRBD2. Germline V gives CDR1 SGHNT, CDR2 YYREEE (reference sequence). V shed 2 bases and J 3 bases; nucleotides not matched to a gene: 8. This CDR3 has 15 amino acids. The CDR3 is CASSFGTMGGYEQYF. The CDR3 DNA reads TGTGCCAGCAGCTTTGGGACTATGGGGGGCTACGAGCAGTACTTC.

This chain links TRBV5-1 with TRBJ2-7; D is uncertain. Looked up from germline, CDR1 is SGHRS and CDR2 is YFSETQ. The CDR3 covers 14 residues. V was cut by 2 bases and J by 3 bases, with 12 bases left in between. CDR3 in DNA: TGCGCCAGCAGCTTACTGCCAGGCGACTACGAGCAGTACTTC. Its translation is CASSLLPGDYEQYF. Full variable domain (remainder filled in from reference TRBV5-1 and TRBJ2-7): KAGVTQTPRYLIKTRGQQVTLSCSPISGHRSVSWYQQTPGQGLQFLFEYFSETQRNKGNFPGRFSGRQFSNSRSEMNVSTLELGDSALYLCASSLLPGDYEQYFGPGTRLTVT.

The chain is built from TRBV5-1 and TRBJ2-2; weak D call: TRBD1 (5 bases). V was shortened by 5 bases and J by 0 bases, with 26 bases between the two germline ends. Germline V gives CDR1 SGHRS, CDR2 YFSETQ. The length of the CDR3 is 20 residues. CDR3 residues: CASRYTSTQGSGANTGELFF. Here the CDR3 DNA reads TGCGCCAGCAGATATACCTCCACGCAGGGAAGTGGTGCGAACACCGGGGAGCTGTTTTTT. Supplemented by reference TRBV5-1 and TRBJ2-2, the full variable domain reads KAGVTQTPRYLIKTRGQQVTLSCSPISGHRSVSWYQQTPGQGLQFLFEYFSETQRNKGNFPGRFSGRQFSNSRSEMNVSTLELGDSALYLCASRYTSTQGSGANTGELFFGEGSRLTVL.

The chain joins TRBV5-1 to TRBJ1-1, with unresolved D. The germline V and J ends were trimmed by 5 bases and 7 bases, with 15 bases remaining between them. The length of the CDR3 is 13 residues. The germline V gene has CDR1 SGHRS and CDR2 YFSETQ. CDR3 region: CASSSLHTNEAFF. CDR3 nucleotides: TGCGCCAGCAGTTCTCTCCACACTAATGAAGCTTTCTTT.

Of note for this clone: The same CDR3 is also encoded by other DNA sequences in this sample. The chain carries TRBV7-9 and TRBJ2-6, with D maybe TRBD1 (5 bases). CDR1 is SEHNR, CDR2 FQNEAQ, per germline (reference sequence). With 8 bases removed from V and 0 bases from J, the gap between germline ends came to 20 bases. The CDR3 is 18 amino acids. The CDR3 loop reads CASGPNRGSSSGANVLTF. As DNA, the CDR3 is TGTGCCAGCGGCCCCAATAGGGGATCAAGCTCTGGGGCCAACGTCCTGACTTTC.

This clone was observed once. V usage is TRBV5-1 and J usage is TRBJ1-1, with D uncertain. The CDR3 has 15 residues. V was shortened by 0 bases and J by 4 bases, with 13 bases between the two germline ends. CDR1 is SGHRS, CDR2 YFSETQ, per germline. As DNA, the CDR3 is TGCGCCAGCAGCTTGGGGGTTCAGGTGGGCACTGAAGCTTTCTTT. Translation: CASSLGVQVGTEAFF.

The chain links TRBV10-3 to TRBJ2-7, with D perhaps matching TRBD2 (6 bases). The V end lost 6 bases, the J end lost 2 bases, and 17 bases lay between the germline ends. The germline V gene encodes CDR1 ENHRY and CDR2 SYGVKD. The CDR3 runs 15 residues. The DNA of the CDR3 is TGTGCCATCAGACGCGGGACTGAAGGACCCTACGAGCAGTACTTC. It codes for CAIRRGTEGPYEQYF.

The rearrangement joins TRBV2 to TRBJ2-7, with D hard to call. The CDR3 contains 15 residues. Between the trimmed V and J ends, which lost 3 bases and 4 bases, there was a span of 16 bases. From germline, CDR1 is SNHLY and CDR2 FYNNEI. CDR3 sequence (DNA): TGTGCCAGCAGTGAGTGGGCAACTGGTGATTACGAGCAGTACTTC. As protein: CASSEWATGDYEQYF.

The chain has TRBV18 and TRBJ1-1, with 7 bases identical to TRBD1. CDR3 length: 15 amino acids. The ends lost 4 bases at V and 0 bases at J; junction bases unmatched: 5. Germline CDR1 reads KGHSH; CDR2 reads LQKENI. This CDR3 is CASSLKDRMNTEAFF. CDR3 DNA sequence: TGTGCCAGCTCACTTAAGGACAGGATGAACACTGAAGCTTTCTTT. The entire variable domain, with the rest obtained from reference TRBV18 and TRBJ1-1, is as follows: NAGVMQNPRHLVRRRGQEARLRCSPMKGHSHVYWYRQLPEEGLKFMVYLQKENIIDESGMPKERFSAEFPKEGPSILRIQQVVRGDSAAYFCASSLKDRMNTEAFFGQGTRLTVV.

The chain recombines TRBV5-1 with TRBJ2-3, with 7 bases aligning to TRBD1. V lost 2 bases and J lost 3; bases outside the gene matches: 9. The CDR3 contains 16 residues. The germline V gene encodes CDR1 SGHRS and CDR2 YFSETQ. The CDR3 region has the DNA TGCGCCAGCAGCTTACAGGGTGCAGGGGGTACAGATACGCAGTATTTT. Residues: CASSLQGAGGTDTQYF.

The chain carries TRBV15 and TRBJ2-2; TRBD2 might be the D (5 bases). The CDR3 is 15 residues long. V shed 0 bases and J shed 4 bases, with 9 bases lying between them. Germline CDR1 LNHNV, CDR2 YYDKDF (reference sequence). The CDR3 protein is CATSRDLARTGELFF. CDR3 nucleotide sequence: TGTGCCACCAGCAGAGATCTAGCTCGCACCGGGGAGCTGTTTTTT. Looking up the rest from reference TRBV15 and TRBJ2-2 gives the full variable domain: DAMVIQNPRYQVTQFGKPVTLSCSQTLNHNVMYWYQQKSSQAPKLLFHYYDKDFNNEADTPDNFQSRRPNTSFCFLDIRSPGLGDTAMYLCATSRDLARTGELFFGEGSRLTVL.

The chain has TRBV5-1 and TRBJ2-7; possible D gene TRBD2, 5 bases. V shed 5 bases and J shed 0 bases, with 12 bases lying between them. This CDR3 region has 14 residues. The V gene's germline CDR1 is SGHRS and CDR2 YFSETQ. In nucleotides, the CDR3 is TGCGCCAGCAGTGAAACGGGGTCCTCCTACGAGCAGTACTTC. Protein product: CASSETGSSYEQYF.

This chain links TRBV5-5 with TRBJ2-3; a possible D gene is TRBD1 (6 bases). The CDR3 length is 13 residues. V was pared by 4 bases and J by 1 base, with 7 bases between. Germline CDR1 reads SGHKS; CDR2 reads YYEKEE (reference sequence). Here the CDR3 reads CASSRQGTDTQYF. In nucleotides, the CDR3 is TGTGCCAGCAGCCGACAGGGCACAGATACGCAGTATTTT.

The chain couples TRBV9 to TRBJ2-3, with D hard to call. CDR3 length: 14 residues. Between the trimmed V and J ends, which lost 1 base and 3 bases, there was a span of 9 bases. The germline V gene encodes CDR1 SGDLS and CDR2 YYNGEE. The chain's CDR3 is CASSVRDITDTQYF. The CDR3 nucleotides are TGTGCCAGCAGCGTAAGAGACATAACAGATACGCAGTATTTT.

This rearrangement joins TRBV19 to TRBJ2-1; D not certain. CDR1 LNHDA and CDR2 SQIVND come from the germline V gene (reference sequence). Trimming shortened V by 4 bases and J by 8 bases, and 9 bases separated the two germline ends. The CDR3 loop spans 12 amino acids. CDR3 DNA sequence: TGTGCCAGTAGTAGGGCGTCCCATGAGCAGTTCTTC. Its protein product is CASSRASHEQFF.

The chain has TRBV19 and TRBJ1-5; the D is unclear. Trimming pared 5 bases from V and 1 base from J, leaving 9 bases between. Per the germline V gene, CDR1 is LNHDA and CDR2 is SQIVND (reference sequence). The CDR3 length is 14 residues. DNA of the CDR3: TGTGCCAGTAGTCAGGCAAGGAGCAATCAGCCCCAGCATTTT. Protein sequence: CASSQARSNQPQHF. Filled out from reference TRBV19 and TRBJ1-5, the complete variable domain reads DGGITQSPKYLFRKEGQNVTLSCEQNLNHDAMYWYRQDPGQGLRLIYYSQIVNDFQKGDIAEGYSVSREKKESFPLTVTSAQKNPTAFYLCASSQARSNQPQHFGDGTRLSIL.

The rearrangement uses TRBV28 and TRBJ2-6, with TRBD1 as a possible D gene (6 bases). The CDR3 has 21 residues. V lost 6 bases and J lost 4, with 31 bases in between. Germline-derived CDR1 and CDR2 are MDHEN and SYDVKM. The CDR3: CASSTIWTAQPQSPGANVLTF. The CDR3, as DNA: TGTGCCAGCAGCACGATTTGGACAGCCCAACCTCAAAGCCCGGGGGCCAACGTCCTGACTTTC.

The chain is built from TRBV4-2 and TRBJ2-7; 8 nucleotides match TRBD1. CDR1 LGHNA and CDR2 YNFKEQ come from the germline V gene. V lost 1 base and J lost 5; bases outside the gene matches: 7. The CDR3 has 15 amino acids. CDR3 loop: CASSQADRVVDEQYF. The CDR3 DNA follows: TGTGCCAGCAGCCAAGCGGACAGGGTAGTCGACGAGCAGTACTTC.

The gene calls are TRBV28 and TRBJ2-7; no definite D call. The CDR3 has 10 residues. Germline lookup yields CDR1 MDHEN and CDR2 SYDVKM. Trimming removed 7 bases from V and 4 bases from J, with 5 bases in between. The CDR3 DNA reads TGTGCCAGCAAGAGATACGAGCAGTACTTC. Its protein product is CASKRYEQYF.